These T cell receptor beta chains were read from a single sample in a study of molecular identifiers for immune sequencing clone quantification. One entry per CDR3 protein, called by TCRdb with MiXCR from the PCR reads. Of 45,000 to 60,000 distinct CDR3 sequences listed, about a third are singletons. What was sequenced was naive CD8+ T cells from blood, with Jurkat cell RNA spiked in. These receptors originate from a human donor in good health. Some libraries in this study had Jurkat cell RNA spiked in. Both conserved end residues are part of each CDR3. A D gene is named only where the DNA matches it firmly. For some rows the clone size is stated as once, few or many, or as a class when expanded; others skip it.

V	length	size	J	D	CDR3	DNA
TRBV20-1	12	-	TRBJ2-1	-	CSARTGGPEQFF	TGCAGTGCTCGAACTGGTGGACCGGAGCAGTTCTTC
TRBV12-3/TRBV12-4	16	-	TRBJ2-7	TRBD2	CASSKTRTSGTYKQYF	TGTGCCAGCAGCAAAACAAGGACTAGCGGGACCTACAAGCAGTACTTC
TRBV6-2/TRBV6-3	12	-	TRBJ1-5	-	CASNPGNQPQHF	TGTGCCAGCAACCCAGGGAATCAGCCCCAGCATTTT
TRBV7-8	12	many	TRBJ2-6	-	CASYDGANVLTF	TGTGCCAGCTACGATGGGGCCAACGTCCTGACTTTC
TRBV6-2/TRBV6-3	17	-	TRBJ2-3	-	CASSRRLIVGSTDTQYF	TGTGCCAGCAGTAGGAGACTCATCGTAGGAAGCACAGATACGCAGTATTTT
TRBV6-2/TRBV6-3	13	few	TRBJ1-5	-	CASSYRIHQPQHF	TGTGCCAGCAGTTACCGGATTCATCAGCCCCAGCATTTT
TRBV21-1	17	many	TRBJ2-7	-	CASSEIKRDSRAYEQYF	TGTGCCAGCAGCGAGATAAAAAGGGACAGCAGAGCCTACGAGCAGTACTTC
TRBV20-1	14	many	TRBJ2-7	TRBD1	CSARGGDRGYEQYF	TGCAGTGCTAGGGGAGGGGACAGGGGTTACGAGCAGTACTTC
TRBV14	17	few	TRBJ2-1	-	CASSPFGDKSSYNEQFF	TGTGCCAGCAGCCCCTTTGGGGACAAAAGCTCCTACAATGAGCAGTTCTTC
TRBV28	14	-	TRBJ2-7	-	CASSRQGDSYEQNF	TGTGCCAGCAGTAGGCAGGGGGACTCCTACGAGCAGAACTTC
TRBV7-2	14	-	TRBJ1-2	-	CASSRTNRDYGYTF	TGTGCCAGCAGCCGAACGAACAGGGACTATGGCTACACCTTC
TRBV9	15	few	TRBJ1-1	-	CASSVVEGRGTEAFF	TGTGCCAGCAGCGTAGTAGAGGGTAGGGGAACTGAAGCTTTCTTT
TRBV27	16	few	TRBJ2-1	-	CASSYLVGGTYNEQFF	TGTGCCAGCAGCTACCTAGTAGGAGGTACCTACAATGAGCAGTTCTTC
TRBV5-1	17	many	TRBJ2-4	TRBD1	CASSSTTGASAKNIQYF	TGCGCCAGCAGCTCAACGACAGGGGCGTCAGCCAAAAACATTCAGTACTTC
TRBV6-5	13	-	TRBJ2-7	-	CASSRQEAYEQYF	TGTGCCAGCAGCCGGCAGGAGGCCTACGAGCAGTACTTC
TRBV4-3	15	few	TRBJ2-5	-	CASSLGAGGQETQYF	TGCGCCAGCAGCCTGGGGGCAGGCGGCCAAGAGACCCAGTACTTC
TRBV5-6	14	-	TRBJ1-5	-	CASSLSASNQPQHF	TGTGCCAGCAGCTTGTCGGCGAGCAATCAGCCCCAGCATTTT
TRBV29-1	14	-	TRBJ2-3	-	CSGESGRFTDTLYF	TGCAGCGGTGAATCCGGACGGTTCACAGATACGCTGTATTTT
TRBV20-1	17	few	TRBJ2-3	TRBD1	CSARPPRTGGETYTQYF	TGCAGTGCTAGGCCACCCCGGACAGGGGGCGAGACGTATACGCAGTATTTT
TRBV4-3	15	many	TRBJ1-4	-	CASSQENPTNEKLFF	TGCGCCAGCAGCCAAGAGAACCCAACTAATGAAAAACTGTTTTTT
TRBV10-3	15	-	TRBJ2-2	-	CAISARGDFTGELFF	TGTGCCATCAGTGCCAGGGGGGATTTCACCGGGGAGCTGTTTTTT
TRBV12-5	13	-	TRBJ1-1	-	CASGWEVGTEAFF	TGTGCTAGTGGTTGGGAAGTGGGCACTGAAGCTTTCTTT
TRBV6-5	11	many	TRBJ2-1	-	CASSPGNEQFF	TGTGCCAGCTCTCCCGGGAATGAGCAGTTCTTC
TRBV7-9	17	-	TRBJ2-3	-	CASSLAVGQPRTDTQYF	TGTGCCAGCAGCTTAGCTGTAGGACAGCCCCGCACAGATACGCAGTATTTT
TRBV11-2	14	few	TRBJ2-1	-	CASSLDWGENEQFF	TGTGCCAGCAGCTTAGATTGGGGAGAGAATGAGCAGTTCTTC
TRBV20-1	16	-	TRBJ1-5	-	CSAIKLGDSSNQPQHF	TGCAGTGCTATTAAGCTCGGGGATTCGAGCAATCAGCCCCAGCATTTT